This passage covers 31 T cell receptor beta chains from one sample sequenced in a study of T cell repertoires in cytomegalovirus infection. MiXCR, applied by TCRdb to the reads, yields one record per CDR3 protein. This sample has some 400,000 distinct CDR3 sequences, with 15% to 20% found just once. Material: PBMCs. These receptors all come from a human donor in good health (CMV status not recorded). Some clones in this sample may be carry-over from other donors' samples.

This clonotype was seen only a few times. The chain is built from TRBV14 and TRBJ1-4, with 7 nucleotides matching TRBD1. V shed 4 bases, J shed 5 bases, and the junction held 10 bases outside the gene matches. The CDR3 consists of 16 residues. The germline V gene encodes CDR1 SGHDN and CDR2 FVKESK. DNA of the CDR3: TGTGCCAGCAGCCGCTTTACAGGGGTTCTAAATGAAAAACTGTTTTTT. Protein sequence: CASSRFTGVLNEKLFF.

This clonotype was observed at least ten times. V is TRBV19 and J is TRBJ2-1, with TRBD1 matching 9 bases. The CDR3 loop spans 15 amino acids. Looked up from germline, CDR1 is LNHDA and CDR2 is SQIVND (reference sequence). The ends lost 5 bases at V and 4 bases at J; junction bases unmatched: 6. The CDR3 sequence is CASSPRQGGYNEQFF. CDR3 coding DNA: TGTGCCAGTAGTCCAAGACAGGGGGGATACAATGAGCAGTTCTTC.

The chain links TRBV25-1 to TRBJ2-3, with TRBD2 matching over 7 bases. The germline gives CDR1 MGHDK, CDR2 SYGVNS. CDR3 length: 14 amino acids. The V segment lost 6 bases and the J segment 4 bases; nucleotides outside the gene matches: 7. CDR3 loop: CASSIGGGPDTQYF. The CDR3 DNA sequence: TGTGCCAGCAGCATCGGGGGAGGGCCAGATACGCAGTATTTT.

The chain has TRBV2 and TRBJ2-1; D remains unclear. The CDR3 totals 15 residues. The ends were cut back, 6 bases at V and 0 bases at J, with 12 bases in the middle. Germline V lookup: CDR1 SNHLY, CDR2 FYNNEI. The CDR3 protein is CASSAGRSSYNEQFF. In nucleotides, the CDR3 is TGTGCCAGCAGCGCTGGGCGGAGCTCCTACAATGAGCAGTTCTTC. Drawing the rest from reference TRBV2 and TRBJ2-1, the complete variable domain is EPEVTQTPSHQVTQMGQEVILRCVPISNHLYFYWYRQILGQKVEFLVSFYNNEISEKSEIFDDQFSVERPDGSNFTLKIRSTKLEDSAMYFCASSAGRSSYNEQFFGPGTRLTVL.

The table lists this clonotype with many counts. This sequence joins TRBV7-6 and TRBJ2-1, with 12 bases lining up with TRBD2. The CDR3 consists of 16 residues. The V segment lost 5 bases and the J segment 4 bases; nucleotides outside the gene matches: 6. Germline V lookup: CDR1 SGHVS, CDR2 FNYEAQ. CDR3 bases: TGTGCCAGCAGCCCGAACCTAGCGGGAGGGTACAATGAGCAGTTCTTC. It yields the protein CASSPNLAGGYNEQFF.

The chain recombines TRBV29-1 with TRBJ2-7; D perhaps matches TRBD1 (6 bases). V was clipped by 1 base and J by 5 bases, with 9 bases between them. CDR1 is SQVTM and CDR2 is ANQGSEA in the germline V gene. This CDR3 region has 12 residues. This chain's CDR3 is CSVEGQGHEQYF. In DNA form, the CDR3 reads TGCAGCGTTGAAGGGCAGGGGCACGAGCAGTACTTC.

The rearrangement uses TRBV29-1 and TRBJ1-1; D is possibly TRBD1 (5 bases). The CDR3 extends over 13 amino acids. CDR1 SQVTM and CDR2 ANQGSEA come from the germline V gene. Trimming took off 7 bases at V and 1 base at J, with 13 bases between the two ends. CDR3 loop: CSGGGTGNTEAFF. The CDR3 DNA is TGCAGCGGGGGGGGGACGGGGAACACTGAAGCTTTCTTT. Variable domain in full (rest from reference TRBV29-1 and TRBJ1-1): SAVISQKPSRDICQRGTSLTIQCQVDSQVTMMFWYRQQPGQSLTLIATANQGSEATYESGFVIDKFPISRPNLTFSTLTVSNMSPEDSSIYLCSGGGTGNTEAFFGQGTRLTVV.

This clonotype was recorded at least ten times. V and J are TRBV19 and TRBJ1-6; 7 bases match TRBD1. The CDR3 contains 14 residues. Germline CDR1 LNHDA, CDR2 SQIVND (reference sequence). V trimming: 8 bases; J trimming: 9 bases; junction bases outside the gene matches: 10. CDR3 sequence reads: CASATGQWISPLHF. As DNA, the CDR3 is TGTGCCAGTGCGACGGGACAGTGGATTTCACCCCTCCACTTT.

This clonotype came up many times. The CDR3 DNA is TGTGCCAGCAGCTTAAGTCGGACAGGCTGGGAGACCCAGTACTTC. Its protein product is CASSLSRTGWETQYF. This chain joins TRBV7-6 and TRBJ2-5; 7 bases are a match to TRBD1. The CDR3 contains 15 residues. Germline V lookup: CDR1 SGHVS, CDR2 FNYEAQ. The V segment lost 2 bases and the J segment 5 bases; nucleotides outside the gene matches: 8.

The rearrangement uses TRBV2 and TRBJ1-5; the D is unclear. The length of the CDR3 is 14 residues. The V gene lost 4 bases and the J gene lost 0 bases, with 7 bases spanning the gap. CDR1 and CDR2 from the germline V gene are SNHLY and FYNNEI. This chain's CDR3 is CASSGTASNQPQHF. CDR3 in DNA: TGTGCCAGCAGTGGGACGGCTAGCAATCAGCCCCAGCATTTT.

This clonotype was picked up a small number of times. The genes are TRBV19 and TRBJ2-1; TRBD1 aligns across 7 bases. This CDR3 comprises 15 residues. After removal of 2 bases from V and 3 bases from J, the junction contained 4 bases not matched to a gene. The germline V gene encodes CDR1 LNHDA and CDR2 SQIVND (reference sequence). CDR3 sequence reads: CASSIQTGSYNEQFF. The CDR3 region has the DNA TGTGCCAGTAGTATACAGACAGGGAGCTACAATGAGCAGTTCTTC.

The sample holds many counts of this clonotype. The rearrangement links TRBV27 to TRBJ1-5; 8 nucleotides align to TRBD1. The CDR3 spans 14 residues. The germline V gene has CDR1 MNHEY and CDR2 SMNVEV (reference sequence). V trimming: 4 bases; J trimming: 3 bases; junction bases outside the gene matches: 2. DNA for the CDR3: TGTGCCAGCAGTTCTCAGGGGGCCAATCAGCCCCAGCATTTT. Amino acids: CASSSQGANQPQHF.

This clonotype was seen a handful of times. The V call is TRBV5-6, the J call TRBJ2-1, with 7 bases fitting TRBD2. Germline V CDR1 and CDR2: SGHDT, YYEEEE. This CDR3 spans 15 amino acids. With 1 base clipped from V and 6 bases from J, the junction kept 7 bases outside the gene matches. CDR3 nucleotide sequence: TGTGCCAGCAGCTTGAGAAGCGGGATGAGCAATGAGCAGTTCTTC. Translation: CASSLRSGMSNEQFF. The full variable domain, completed using reference TRBV5-6 and TRBJ2-1, is DAGVTQSPTHLIKTRGQQVTLRCSPKSGHDTVSWYQQALGQGPQFIFQYYEEEERQRGNFPDRFSGHQFPNYSSELNVNALLLGDSALYLCASSLRSGMSNEQFFGPGTRLTVL.

This clonotype was seen at least ten times. Here the CDR3 DNA reads TGTGCCAGCAGCTTAGACGACAGGCCCTGGCAGCCCCAGCATTTT. It codes for CASSLDDRPWQPQHF. The chain links TRBV7-2 to TRBJ1-5; D is perhaps TRBD1 (6 bases). The germline V gene has CDR1 SGHTA and CDR2 FQGNSA. Deletions cut 1 base from V and 7 bases from J, with 14 bases between. The CDR3 totals 15 residues. The whole variable domain, remainder taken from reference TRBV7-2 and TRBJ1-5, is GAGVSQSPSNKVTEKGKDVELRCDPISGHTALYWYRQSLGQGLEFLIYFQGNSAPDKSGLPSDRFSAERTGGSVSTLTIQRTQQEDSAVYLCASSLDDRPWQPQHFGDGTRLSIL.

As for this clonotype: A much bigger clone sits one base away, suggesting this may be a read error. V and J are TRBV11-2 and TRBJ2-5, with 8 bases matching TRBD2. This CDR3 region has 14 residues. Germline lookup yields CDR1 SGHAT and CDR2 FQNNGV. The CDR3 loop reads CASSDTSGGKTEYF. CDR3 bases: TGTGCCAGCAGCGATACTAGCGGTGGAAAGACCGAGTACTTC.

This clonotype was counted between two and nine times. V and J are TRBV20-1 and TRBJ1-5, with D possibly matching TRBD1 (5 bases). Germline CDR1 and CDR2: DFQATT and SNEGSKA (reference sequence). The CDR3 consists of 15 residues. Trimming took 0 bases from V and 4 from J, leaving 13 bases between them. The CDR3 protein is CSAREPGRTNQPQHF. The CDR3, as DNA: TGCAGTGCTAGAGAACCGGGACGGACTAATCAGCCCCAGCATTTT.

J is TRBJ1-1 and V is TRBV7-2; maybe TRBD1 (5 bases). The CDR3 sequence is 14 residues long. V was shortened by 6 bases and J by 4 bases, with 15 bases between the two germline ends. Germline V CDR1 and CDR2: SGHTA, FQGNSA. The CDR3 region is CASRRWGRGTEAFF. The CDR3 DNA reads TGTGCCAGCAGGAGGTGGGGGAGGGGCACTGAAGCTTTCTTT.

V and J are TRBV7-6 and TRBJ2-5; no clear D gene. Germline values: CDR1 SGHVS, CDR2 FNYEAQ. V was cut by 2 bases and J by 5 bases, with 12 bases left in between. The CDR3 is 14 residues long. Written as DNA, the CDR3 is TGTGCCAGCAGCTTATATACCCTCGGGGAGACCCAGTACTTC. Amino acid sequence: CASSLYTLGETQYF.

This clonotype was counted ten times or more. The rearrangement links TRBV7-9 to TRBJ2-1; 9 bases line up with TRBD1. This CDR3 has 14 amino acids. V lost 1 base to trimming and J lost 10 bases; unmatched junction nucleotides: 5. CDR1 and CDR2 from the germline V gene are SEHNR and FQNEAQ (reference sequence). CDR3 residues: CASSLEGQGGEQFF. DNA for the CDR3: TGTGCCAGCAGCTTAGAGGGACAGGGTGGCGAGCAGTTCTTC.

V usage is TRBV4-1 and J usage is TRBJ1-1; 8 nucleotides match TRBD1. With V trimmed by 3 bases and J by 2 bases, 2 bases remained unmatched. The germline gives CDR1 MGHRA, CDR2 YSYEKL. The length of the CDR3 is 14 residues. CDR3 protein: CASSHDRGNTEAFF. Written as DNA, the CDR3 is TGCGCCAGCAGCCATGACAGGGGTAACACTGAAGCTTTCTTT.

The V and J genes are TRBV7-6 and TRBJ1-5, with D tentatively TRBD1 (5 bases). Germline-derived CDR1 and CDR2 are SGHVS and FNYEAQ. The germline V and J ends were trimmed by 5 bases and 6 bases, with 20 bases remaining between them. This CDR3 region has 16 residues. CDR3 nucleotides: TGTGCCAGCAGCACTGAAACAGGCCTGCGGGGTCAGCCCCAGCATTTT. Amino acids: CASSTETGLRGQPQHF. Variable domain in full (rest from reference TRBV7-6 and TRBJ1-5): GAGVSQSPRYKVTKRGQDVALRCDPISGHVSLYWYRQALGQGPEFLTYFNYEAQQDKSGLPNDRFSAERPEGSISTLTIQRTEQRDSAMYRCASSTETGLRGQPQHFGDGTRLSIL.

This clonotype was observed many times. This chain uses TRBV7-8 with TRBJ1-5; D not certain. This CDR3 comprises 13 residues. Germline V lookup: CDR1 SGHVS, CDR2 FQNEAQ. V was cut by 5 bases and J by 4 bases, with 9 bases left in between. DNA for the CDR3: TGTGCCAGCAGCCGGGAGATGAATCAGCCCCAGCATTTT. This sequence encodes CASSREMNQPQHF. Full variable domain (remainder filled in from reference TRBV7-8 and TRBJ1-5): GAGVSQSPRYKVAKRGQDVALRCDPISGHVSLFWYQQALGQGPEFLTYFQNEAQLDKSGLPSDRFFAERPEGSVSTLKIQRTQQEDSAVYLCASSREMNQPQHFGDGTRLSIL.

This clonotype was detected many times. The chain has TRBV7-2 and TRBJ1-1, with D tentatively TRBD1 (6 bases). This CDR3 region has 15 residues. V lost 3 bases, J lost 4 bases, and 15 bases lay in between. Germline-derived CDR1 and CDR2 are SGHTA and FQGNSA. CDR3: CASSLAGGAGTEAFF. In nucleotides, the CDR3 is TGTGCCAGCAGCTTGGCGGGGGGCGCCGGCACTGAAGCTTTCTTT. Together with reference TRBV7-2 and TRBJ1-1, the CDR3 gives the full variable domain: GAGVSQSPSNKVTEKGKDVELRCDPISGHTALYWYRQSLGQGLEFLIYFQGNSAPDKSGLPSDRFSAERTGGSVSTLTIQRTQQEDSAVYLCASSLAGGAGTEAFFGQGTRLTVV.

This chain joins TRBV10-3 and TRBJ1-6; D is ambiguous. Trimming removed 0 bases from V and 8 bases from J, with 11 bases in between. The germline gives CDR1 ENHRY, CDR2 SYGVKD. CDR3 length: 15 amino acids. The DNA for the CDR3 is TGTGCCATCAGTGAGTCGGTCCAGTTAGATTCACCCCTCCACTTT. Its protein is CAISESVQLDSPLHF.

This chain connects TRBV5-1 to TRBJ2-7, with D perhaps assigned TRBD1 or TRBD2 (5 bases each). Trimming removed 4 bases from V and 2 bases from J, with 13 bases in between. The CDR3 spans 14 residues. The V gene's germline CDR1 is SGHRS and CDR2 YFSETQ. This CDR3 is CASSPLGVTYEQYF. The CDR3 nucleotides are TGCGCCAGCAGCCCGCTGGGGGTCACCTACGAGCAGTACTTC.

This clonotype was detected many times. This chain links TRBV7-2 with TRBJ2-3; 7 positions match TRBD2. Losses at the gene ends were 5 bases for V and 2 bases for J; bases not matched to a gene: 10. CDR3 length: 16 residues. CDR1 is SGHTA, CDR2 FQGNSA, per germline. CDR3: CASSPSASGDTDTQYF. The CDR3 DNA reads TGTGCCAGCAGCCCCTCGGCCAGCGGGGACACAGATACGCAGTATTTT.

The chain employs TRBV7-9 and TRBJ2-6; 7 bases match TRBD1. The CDR3 contains 16 residues. V lost 3 bases to trimming and J lost 2 bases; unmatched junction nucleotides: 4. CDR1 is SEHNR, CDR2 FQNEAQ, per germline (reference sequence). The CDR3 here is CASSFPGGAGANVLTF. For the CDR3, the DNA is TGTGCCAGCAGCTTTCCAGGGGGTGCTGGGGCCAACGTCCTGACTTTC.

This clonotype was seen at least ten times. This sequence joins TRBV7-2 and TRBJ2-7; D call uncertain. The CDR3 has 11 residues. The germline V and J ends were trimmed by 1 base and 6 bases, with 4 bases remaining between them. CDR1 SGHTA and CDR2 FQGNSA come from the germline V gene. For the CDR3, the DNA is TGTGCCAGCAGCTTAGGGCTCGAGCAGTACTTC. This sequence encodes CASSLGLEQYF.

A remark on this clonotype: This may stem from a read error, because a much larger clone lies one nucleotide away. The CDR3 nucleotides read TGTGCCAGCAGCTTGTCGACTAGCGGGACCGGGGAGCTGTTTTTT. As protein: CASSLSTSGTGELFF. The chain employs TRBV7-2 and TRBJ2-2, with 10 bases identical to TRBD2. V dropped 3 bases and J dropped 5; count of bases not matched to a gene: 3. The CDR3 sequence is 15 residues long. Per the germline V gene, CDR1 is SGHTA and CDR2 is FQGNSA.

J is TRBJ2-1 and V is TRBV20-1; D uncertain. Trimming took 6 bases from V and 9 from J, leaving 15 bases between them. Germline CDR1 and CDR2: DFQATT and SNEGSKA (reference sequence). This CDR3 region has 12 residues. Written as DNA, the CDR3 is TGCAGTGCGTCGCAGGTCAGACGTGAGCAGTTCTTC. Translation: CSASQVRREQFF.

This clonotype was counted a few times. This sequence joins TRBV6-6 and TRBJ1-2; unclear D gene. This CDR3 contains 13 residues. Per germline, CDR1 MNHNY and CDR2 SVGAGI (reference sequence). Deletions cut 5 bases from V and 4 bases from J, with 11 bases between. CDR3 sequence: CASSRLVAYGYTF. The CDR3 DNA is TGTGCCAGCAGTCGCCTGGTGGCCTATGGCTACACCTTC.